The 14 T cell receptor beta chains listed next were all sequenced from one sample in a study of control samples from healthy donors and cancer patients. This table comes from immunoSEQ multiplex PCR, and its TCRdb copy is limited to in-frame clones, with some not included. The profile covers around 150,000 clones, with 85% to 95% appearing a single time and 8.5% taken by the ten largest. The sample taken for sequencing was blood. The receptors stem from a woman in her thirties or forties in good health.

The V gene is TRBV7-9, the J gene TRBJ1-5; D might be TRBD1 (6 bases). Germline V gene lookup returns CDR1 SEHNR and CDR2 FQNEAQ (reference sequence). V lost 5 bases to trimming and J lost 5 bases, with 10 bases between them. The CDR3 length is 13 residues. The CDR3 DNA reads as TGTGCCAGCAGCCCTGGGGGCGATCAGCCCCAGCATTTT. Translation: CASSPGGDQPQHF.

CDR3 amino acids: CASSLNRDGNQPQHF. CDR3 bases: TGTGCCAGCAGTTTAAACAGGGATGGCAATCAGCCCCAGCATTTT. V usage is TRBV6-5 and J usage is TRBJ1-5; perhaps TRBD1 as D (6 bases). V shed 4 bases and J shed 2 bases, with 12 bases lying between them. The germline CDR1 and CDR2 sequences are MNHEY and SVGAGI. The CDR3 loop spans 15 amino acids.

The V gene is TRBV29-1, the J gene TRBJ2-1, with 9 bases identical to TRBD2. Germline V lookup: CDR1 SQVTM, CDR2 ANQGSEA. The trim removed 0 bases at V and 0 bases at J, leaving 15 bases unmatched. The CDR3 runs 20 residues. The DNA of the CDR3 is TGCAGCGTTGAAGAACGATGGTCTAGCGGGATTCAGGGCTCCTACAATGAGCAGTTCTTC. Its translation: CSVEERWSSGIQGSYNEQFF.

V usage is TRBV6-2 or TRBV6-3 and J usage is TRBJ2-2; no clear D gene. This CDR3 has 14 amino acids. Per the germline V gene, CDR1 is MNHEY and CDR2 is SVGEGT. The V end was cut by 2 bases, the J end by 6 bases, with 10 bases between. CDR3 protein: CASSYREKAGELFF. The CDR3 nucleotides read TGTGCCAGCAGTTACAGGGAAAAGGCCGGGGAGCTGTTTTTT.

The chain joins TRBV29-1 to TRBJ1-1; 7 nucleotides line up with TRBD1. CDR3 length: 13 amino acids. V lost 7 bases and J lost 8; bases outside the gene matches: 13. Looked up from germline, CDR1 is SQVTM and CDR2 is ANQGSEA. The CDR3: CSAPSPGGSEAFF. DNA for the CDR3: TGCAGCGCCCCGAGCCCAGGGGGGTCCGAAGCTTTCTTT.

The chain carries TRBV7-2 and TRBJ2-7; perhaps TRBD1 as D (6 bases). CDR1 is SGHTA and CDR2 is FQGNSA in the germline V gene. The V and J ends lost 1 base and 2 bases respectively, with 12 bases between them. This CDR3 spans 15 amino acids. CDR3 amino acids: CASSLDRAETYEQYF. The CDR3 DNA reads TGTGCCAGCAGCTTAGACAGGGCAGAGACCTACGAGCAGTACTTC.

The chain joins TRBV4-1 to TRBJ1-1; 9 bases match TRBD1. The CDR3 totals 18 residues. Looked up from germline, CDR1 is MGHRA and CDR2 is YSYEKL. Losses at the gene ends were 6 bases for V and 1 base for J; bases not matched to a gene: 15. As DNA, the CDR3 is TGCGCCAGCAGTCGATTTGGGACAGGGCCTACACGGAACACTGAAGCTTTCTTT. Translation: CASSRFGTGPTRNTEAFF.

The chain combines TRBV28 with TRBJ2-1, with TRBD2 matching 9 bases. Trimming removed 6 bases from V and 9 bases from J; junction bases left unmatched: 12. The CDR3 spans 15 residues. Germline CDR1 MDHEN, CDR2 SYDVKM. The CDR3 DNA is TGTGCCAGCAGCCCCTCGGGACTAGCAGGAGCTGAGCAGTTCTTC. This translates into CASSPSGLAGAEQFF.

V is TRBV28 and J is TRBJ1-2, with 7 bases lining up with TRBD1. The CDR3 contains 14 residues. Germline lookup yields CDR1 MDHEN and CDR2 SYDVKM. After removal of 8 bases from V and 1 base from J, the junction contained 7 bases not matched to a gene. In DNA form, the CDR3 reads TGTGCCAGCTATTTCAGGGGGGGTAACTATGGCTACACCTTC. Residues: CASYFRGGNYGYTF.

The V and J genes are TRBV12-3 or TRBV12-4 and TRBJ1-2; D might be TRBD1 (5 bases). Trimming took off 4 bases at V and 5 bases at J, with 8 bases between the two ends. The CDR3 runs to 12 residues. CDR3 in amino acids: CASSWDLYGYTF. The DNA of the CDR3 is TGTGCCAGCAGTTGGGACTTGTATGGCTACACCTTC.

This chain links TRBV29-1 with TRBJ1-1; no reliable D call. CDR1 SQVTM and CDR2 ANQGSEA come from the germline V gene. This CDR3 has 12 amino acids. The V end lost 4 bases, the J end lost 1 base, and 7 bases lay between the germline ends. The CDR3 bases are TGCAGCGTTGCTTTAGGGAACACTGAAGCTTTCTTT. It is translated as CSVALGNTEAFF.

The chain has TRBV14 and TRBJ1-3; weak D call: TRBD1 (5 bases). The CDR3 has 16 amino acids. V was clipped by 0 bases and J by 0 bases, with 9 bases between them. CDR1 and CDR2 (germline): SGHDN, FVKESK. CDR3 in amino acids: CASSQDLTGSGNTIYF. Written as DNA, the CDR3 is TGTGCCAGCAGCCAAGATCTCACAGGCTCTGGAAACACCATATATTTT.

This clone appeared once. The chain links TRBV7-3 to TRBJ2-2, with TRBD1 identical over 9 bases. Trimming removed 5 bases from V and 3 bases from J; junction bases left unmatched: 7. The CDR3 loop spans 16 amino acids. CDR1 and CDR2 from the germline V gene are SGHTA and FQGTGA. In DNA, the CDR3 is TGTGCCAGCAGCCGAAAAGGGACAGGGCACACCGGGGAGCTGTTTTTT. Its protein is CASSRKGTGHTGELFF.

This chain joins TRBV10-2 and TRBJ1-2; TRBD1 aligns across 8 bases. The J segment lost 4 bases and the V segment lost 5 bases, leaving 6 bases of the junction unmatched. CDR3 length: 14 amino acids. Germline loops: CDR1 WSHSY, CDR2 SAAADI. The CDR3 region has the DNA TGCGCCAGCAGTTCCGGGACAGGCTTCTATGGCTACACCTTC. It translates to CASSSGTGFYGYTF.